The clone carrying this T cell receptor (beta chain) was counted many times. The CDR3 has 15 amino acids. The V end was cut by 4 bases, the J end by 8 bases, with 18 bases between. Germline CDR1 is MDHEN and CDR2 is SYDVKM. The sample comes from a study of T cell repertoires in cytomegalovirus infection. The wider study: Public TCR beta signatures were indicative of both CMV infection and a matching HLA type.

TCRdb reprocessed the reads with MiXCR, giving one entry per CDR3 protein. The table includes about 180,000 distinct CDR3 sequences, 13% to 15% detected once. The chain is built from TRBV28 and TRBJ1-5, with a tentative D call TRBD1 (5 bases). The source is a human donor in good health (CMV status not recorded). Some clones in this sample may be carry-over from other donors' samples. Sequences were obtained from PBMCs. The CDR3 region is CASSSGTLFAEPQHF. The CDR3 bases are TGTGCCAGCAGTTCGGGGACGCTTTTTGCGGAGCCCCAGCATTTT. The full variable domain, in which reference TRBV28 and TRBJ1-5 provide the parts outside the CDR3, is DVKVTQSSRYLVKRTGEKVFLECVQDMDHENMFWYRQDPGLGLRLIYFSYDVKMKEKGDIPEGYSVSREKKERFSLILESASTNQTSMYLCASSSGTLFAEPQHFGDGTRLSIL.